Given below is one T cell receptor beta chain in context. A read error may account for a junction end that differs from germline. This sample was taken from a study of blood T cell repertoires in COVID-19. Study in general: Samples representing acute and convalescent COVID-19 were sourced from the United States, Italy and Spain.

Seattle patients were enrolled during active infection and followed longitudinally. TCRdb's table, derived via immunoSEQ multiplex PCR, lists solely in-frame clones and lacks some. The sample has approximately 280,000 clones, roughly 80% seen once. Sequencing was carried out using peripheral blood. The TCR sequence derives from a human donor with COVID-19, enrolled during active disease. The donor label of this sample is uncertain.

The DNA for the CDR3 is TGTGCTAGCAGCCCAGGGACTAGCGGGAGCTACGAGCAGTACTTC. Translating it yields CASSPGTSGSYEQYF. The chain joins TRBV7-7 to TRBJ2-7; 14 nucleotides match TRBD2. Germline V gene lookup returns CDR1 SSHAT and CDR2 FNYEAQ (reference sequence). The CDR3 runs to 15 residues.